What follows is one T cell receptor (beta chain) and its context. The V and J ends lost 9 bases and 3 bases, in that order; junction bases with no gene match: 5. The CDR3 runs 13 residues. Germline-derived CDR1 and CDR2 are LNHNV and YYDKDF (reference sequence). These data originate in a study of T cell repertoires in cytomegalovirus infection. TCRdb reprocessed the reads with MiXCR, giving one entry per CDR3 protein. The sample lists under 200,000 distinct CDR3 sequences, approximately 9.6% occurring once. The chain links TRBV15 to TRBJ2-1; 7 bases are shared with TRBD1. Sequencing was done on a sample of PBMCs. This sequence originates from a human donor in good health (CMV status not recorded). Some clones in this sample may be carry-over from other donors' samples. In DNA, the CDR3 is TGTGCCACGAGGGACAGAGACTACAATGAGCAGTTCTTC. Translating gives CATRDRDYNEQFF.